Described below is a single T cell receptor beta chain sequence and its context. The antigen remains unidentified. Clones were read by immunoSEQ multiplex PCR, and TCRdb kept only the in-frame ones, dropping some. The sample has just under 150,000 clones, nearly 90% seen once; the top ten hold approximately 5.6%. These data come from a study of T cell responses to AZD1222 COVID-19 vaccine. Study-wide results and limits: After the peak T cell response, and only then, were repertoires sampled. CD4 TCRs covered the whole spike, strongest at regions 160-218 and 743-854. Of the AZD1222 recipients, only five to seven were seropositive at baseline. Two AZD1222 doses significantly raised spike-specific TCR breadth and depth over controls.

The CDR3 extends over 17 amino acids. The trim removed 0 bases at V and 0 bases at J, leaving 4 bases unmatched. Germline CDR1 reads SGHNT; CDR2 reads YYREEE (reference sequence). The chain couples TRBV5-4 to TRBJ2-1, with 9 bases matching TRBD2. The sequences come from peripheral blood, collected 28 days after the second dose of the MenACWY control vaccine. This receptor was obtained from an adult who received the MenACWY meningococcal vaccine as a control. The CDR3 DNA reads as TGTGCCAGCAGCTTGGACCTAGCGGGAAGCTCCTACAATGAGCAGTTCTTC. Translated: CASSLDLAGSSYNEQFF.